One sample yielded the 6 T cell receptor beta chains listed below, sequenced in a study of cytomegalovirus exposure and HLA in healthy donors (dated by TCRdb to 2015 to 2018). The method behind the library was the immunoSEQ multiplex PCR assay. For the multiplex PCR, a mixture combining 60 forward primers for TCR Vbeta segments and 13 reverse primers for TCR Jbeta segments was used. Held by TCRdb, this immuneACCESS table contains in-frame sequences only and omits some clones. Under half of the omission traces to an unresolved V gene where checked; the cause of the rest is unknown. The sample records 160,000 or so clones, roughly 82% of which are singletons. The ten most abundant clones make up 5% to 7% of the sample. The sequencing sample was made of PBMCs. Source of these receptors: a man in his fifties or sixties in good health and CMV-seropositive.

V and J are TRBV5-1 and TRBJ2-3; the match to TRBD2 covers 14 bases. J lost 4 bases, V lost 3 bases, and 1 base had no gene match. The germline CDR1 and CDR2 sequences are SGHRS and YFSETQ. This CDR3 has 15 residues. As DNA, the CDR3 is TGCGCCAGCAGCTGGGGACTAGCGGGAGCAGATACGCAGTATTTT. Its translation is CASSWGLAGADTQYF.

The chain links TRBV6-5 to TRBJ1-2; D unclear. The CDR3 totals 13 residues. CDR1 is MNHEY and CDR2 is SVGAGI in the germline V gene. Trimming took off 8 bases at V and 1 base at J, with 11 bases between the two ends. For the CDR3, the DNA is TGTGCCAGCTACCGGTCGGGTAACTATGGCTACACCTTC. It encodes CASYRSGNYGYTF.

V gene TRBV25-1 combines with J gene TRBJ2-1; TRBD2 might be the D (6 bases). V dropped 7 bases and J dropped 7 bases, with 17 bases sitting between them. CDR3 length: 14 amino acids. Germline CDR1 MGHDK, CDR2 SYGVNS. CDR3 in DNA: TGTGCCAGCACAGTGGGGGTAAGCGGGAATGAGCAGTTCTTC. It encodes CASTVGVSGNEQFF.

The CDR3 nucleotides read TGCGCCAGCAGCGCCAGGGGGACAGGGCCCCAAGAGACCCAGTACTTC. Amino acids: CASSARGTGPQETQYF. The rearrangement joins TRBV5-1 to TRBJ2-5, with 9 bases identical to TRBD1. This CDR3 has 16 residues. CDR1 is SGHRS, CDR2 YFSETQ, per germline. Trimming at V came to 4 bases and at J to 1 base, leaving 8 bases not matched to a gene.

The chain couples TRBV7-9 to TRBJ1-2; D is uncertain. Trimming shortened V by 11 bases and J by 4 bases, and 20 bases separated the two germline ends. The germline gives CDR1 SEHNR, CDR2 FQNEAQ (reference sequence). The CDR3 totals 14 residues. CDR3 residues: CAGSPSTGVYGYTF. The DNA for the CDR3 is TGTGCCGGAAGCCCTTCGACTGGCGTCTATGGCTACACCTTC.

The V and J genes are TRBV7-8 and TRBJ2-3, with 8 bases matching TRBD1. The length of the CDR3 is 14 residues. CDR1 and CDR2 (germline): SGHVS, FQNEAQ. After removal of 4 bases from V and 6 bases from J, the junction contained 6 bases not matched to a gene. The DNA for the CDR3 is TGTGCCAGCAGCTCGACAGGGGCGAGCGATACGCAGTATTTT. Translating it yields CASSSTGASDTQYF.